These 29 T cell receptor beta chains came from one sample sequenced in a study of blood T cell repertoires in COVID-19. Assay: immunoSEQ multiplex PCR; the TCRdb copy retains only in-frame clones and omits some. The sample holds over 100,000 clones; roughly four fifths are singletons and the top ten take about 5%. The sequencing input was peripheral blood. The origin of the receptors is a man aged 55-75 years with acute or convalescent COVID-19.

This sequence joins TRBV5-1 and TRBJ1-1; 9 bases align to TRBD1. Losses at the gene ends were 1 base for V and 3 bases for J; bases not matched to a gene: 7. The CDR3 length is 16 residues. Germline-derived CDR1 and CDR2 are SGHRS and YFSETQ. In nucleotides, the CDR3 is TGCGCCAGCAGCTTGACAGGGGGCGCAGGGGACACTGAAGCTTTCTTT. This encodes CASSLTGGAGDTEAFF. Based on the CDR3 plus reference TRBV5-1 and TRBJ1-1, the full variable domain is KAGVTQTPRYLIKTRGQQVTLSCSPISGHRSVSWYQQTPGQGLQFLFEYFSETQRNKGNFPGRFSGRQFSNSRSEMNVSTLELGDSALYLCASSLTGGAGDTEAFFGQGTRLTVV.

The rearrangement joins TRBV5-8 to TRBJ1-5; 10 nucleotides agree with TRBD1. Germline CDR1 is SGHTS and CDR2 is YDEGEE. V lost 1 base and J lost 4; bases outside the gene matches: 8. This CDR3 comprises 17 residues. In DNA, the CDR3 is TGTGCCAGCAGCTTGCTACTGACAGGGGGCCCAAATCAGCCCCAGCATTTT. As protein: CASSLLLTGGPNQPQHF.

The V and J genes are TRBV28 and TRBJ1-1; D is undetermined. The CDR3 runs to 13 residues. The germline V gene encodes CDR1 MDHEN and CDR2 SYDVKM. V lost 2 bases to trimming and J lost 11 bases, with 15 bases between them. The CDR3 sequence: CASSLRDAVRAFF. DNA for the CDR3: TGTGCCAGCAGTTTACGTGACGCCGTCAGGGCTTTCTTT.

The genes are TRBV19 and TRBJ2-5, with 7 bases aligning to TRBD1. Losses at the gene ends were 8 bases for V and 3 bases for J; bases not matched to a gene: 9. CDR3 length: 14 residues. Germline assignment: CDR1 LNHDA and CDR2 SQIVND (reference sequence). Here the CDR3 DNA reads TGTGCCAGTCGGGATGAACAGGGGAAAGAGACCCAGTACTTC. It codes for CASRDEQGKETQYF.

V gene TRBV28 combines with J gene TRBJ2-5, with a possible D match to TRBD1 (6 bases). This CDR3 has 14 amino acids. Trimming removed 3 bases from V and 2 bases from J, with 10 bases in between. The germline V gene has CDR1 MDHEN and CDR2 SYDVKM. The CDR3 nucleotides are TGTGCCAGCAGTTTGGCAGGGGCACAAGAGACCCAGTACTTC. This translates into CASSLAGAQETQYF.

The CDR3 DNA is TGTGCCAGCAGTGCAACGGACAGGGGTTACAATGAGCAGTTCTTC. Its translation: CASSATDRGYNEQFF. The chain links TRBV25-1 to TRBJ2-1; 9 nucleotides line up with TRBD1. This CDR3 contains 15 residues. V lost 4 bases and J lost 4; bases outside the gene matches: 5. CDR1 is MGHDK, CDR2 SYGVNS, per germline.

As DNA, the CDR3 is TGTGCCAGTAGTATAAGGGGAACAGGGACGGGATATGGCTACACCTTC. It encodes CASSIRGTGTGYGYTF. The rearrangement joins TRBV19 to TRBJ1-2, with D possibly matching TRBD1 (6 bases). The CDR3 extends over 16 amino acids. Between the trimmed V and J ends, which lost 2 bases and 5 bases, there was a span of 18 bases. Germline V gives CDR1 LNHDA, CDR2 SQIVND (reference sequence).

This chain joins TRBV18 and TRBJ2-7; D unclear. Looked up from germline, CDR1 is KGHSH and CDR2 is LQKENI. Trimming stripped 8 bases from V and 0 bases from J, with 17 bases between. The CDR3 contains 15 residues. CDR3 protein: CASVKGGGSSYEQYF. The CDR3 DNA sequence: TGTGCCAGCGTAAAAGGTGGCGGCAGCTCCTACGAGCAGTACTTC.

This clone appeared a few times. The CDR3 region has the DNA TGTGCCAGCAGCCAAGAAGGGACAGCGAACACCGGGGAGCTGTTTTTT. Protein sequence: CASSQEGTANTGELFF. The V gene is TRBV3-1 (or the pseudogene TRBV3-2), the J gene TRBJ2-2, with 7 bases identical to TRBD1. This CDR3 has 16 amino acids. Trimming cost V 0 bases and J 0 bases; bases outside gene matches: 1. Germline V CDR1 and CDR2: LGHDT, YNNKEL (reference sequence).

The chain joins TRBV5-5 to TRBJ1-1, with D possibly being TRBD1 (6 bases). This CDR3 has 15 amino acids. Trimming cost V 4 bases and J 2 bases, with 15 bases left between them. CDR1 and CDR2 (germline): SGHKS, YYEKEE (reference sequence). In DNA form, the CDR3 reads TGTGCCAGCAGCCCTACCCGACAGGCCAACACTGAAGCTTTCTTT. It yields the protein CASSPTRQANTEAFF.

In nucleotides, the CDR3 is TGTGCCAGCAGCAGGGACAGGGTGAGTCAGCCCCAGCATTTT. Residues: CASSRDRVSQPQHF. The chain is built from TRBV7-2 and TRBJ1-5; 9 bases match TRBD1. The CDR3 sequence is 14 residues long. V lost 5 bases to trimming and J lost 6 bases; unmatched junction nucleotides: 5. Germline V gene data show CDR1 as SGHTA and CDR2 as FQGNSA.

This clone was counted a few times. The J gene is TRBJ1-5, the V gene TRBV30, with D perhaps TRBD1 (6 bases). The CDR3 runs 16 residues. In germline, CDR1 is GTSNPN, CDR2 SVGIG (reference sequence). The V end was cut by 1 base, the J end by 5 bases, with 18 bases between. The CDR3, as DNA: TGTGCCTGGAGTGGAAAGTCGACAGGTTTTGATCAGCCCCAGCATTTT. Translated, it gives CAWSGKSTGFDQPQHF.

This clone was detected once. The chain recombines TRBV5-1 with TRBJ2-1; 9 bases are a match to TRBD2. There are 16 residues in the CDR3. V gave up 2 bases and J gave up 7 bases; unmatched junction bases: 10. Germline V gene data show CDR1 as SGHRS and CDR2 as YFSETQ. CDR3 coding DNA: TGCGCCAGCAGCTTATTAGCGGGGGACCTTGCTAATGAGCAGTTCTTC. It yields the protein CASSLLAGDLANEQFF.

V is TRBV19 and J is TRBJ2-7; 8 bases match TRBD1. This CDR3 has 16 residues. V lost 6 bases, J lost 1 base, and 11 bases stayed unmatched. CDR1 LNHDA and CDR2 SQIVND come from the germline V gene (reference sequence). The CDR3 DNA follows: TGTGCCAGTAGCCACAGGGGGAGTTTATCTTCCTACGAGCAGTACTTC. Translated: CASSHRGSLSSYEQYF.

This clone appeared once. The chain couples TRBV28 to TRBJ2-7; TRBD1 agrees at 10 bases. V lost 7 bases to trimming and J lost 4 bases; unmatched junction nucleotides: 4. This CDR3 is 13 amino acids long. Germline assignment: CDR1 MDHEN and CDR2 SYDVKM. DNA for the CDR3: TGTGCCAGCACTCGGGACAGGGGTTACGAGCAGTACTTC. Its protein product is CASTRDRGYEQYF.

The rearrangement links TRBV11-2 to TRBJ2-7, with D perhaps TRBD1 (5 bases). The V end lost 2 bases, the J end lost 3 bases, and 11 bases lay between the germline ends. The CDR3 runs to 14 residues. CDR1 and CDR2 from the germline V gene are SGHAT and FQNNGV. CDR3 region: CASSLSDRNYEQYF. The CDR3 DNA follows: TGTGCCAGCAGCTTATCTGACAGAAACTACGAGCAGTACTTC.

The chain is built from TRBV7-9 and TRBJ2-3, with D perhaps TRBD1 (6 bases). Germline CDR1 reads SEHNR; CDR2 reads FQNEAQ (reference sequence). The CDR3 has 16 residues. V lost 1 base and J lost 1, with 12 bases in between. The DNA for the CDR3 is TGTGCCAGCAGCTTAGGGCCAGGGGCTGGCACAGATACGCAGTATTTT. Amino acid sequence: CASSLGPGAGTDTQYF.

V is TRBV6-2 or TRBV6-3 and J is TRBJ1-1; D uncertain. This CDR3 is built from 14 residues. V gave up 2 bases and J gave up 3 bases, with 10 bases separating them. Germline loops: CDR1 MNHEY, CDR2 SVGEGT. In DNA, the CDR3 is TGTGCCAGCAGTTACAGAATCCGGGACACTGAAGCTTTCTTT. It translates to CASSYRIRDTEAFF.

The CDR3 protein is CASSLVRDREHTIYF. The CDR3 DNA sequence: TGTGCCAGCAGCTTAGTCCGGGACAGGGAGCACACCATATATTTT. This chain uses TRBV11-2 with TRBJ1-3, with 9 nucleotides matching TRBD1. V lost 1 base to trimming and J lost 8 bases; unmatched junction nucleotides: 6. Germline CDR1 SGHAT, CDR2 FQNNGV. The CDR3 is 15 residues long.

This clone was observed a few times. This chain uses TRBV24-1 with TRBJ2-5; D is unclear. Germline V lookup: CDR1 KGHDR, CDR2 SFDVKD. The V gene lost 4 bases and the J gene lost 5 bases, with 10 bases spanning the gap. The CDR3 is made up of 13 amino acids. CDR3 protein: CATSDEQMETQYF. The CDR3 coding sequence is TGTGCCACCAGTGACGAGCAAATGGAGACCCAGTACTTC.

This chain links TRBV4-1 with TRBJ2-1; 12 bases are shared with TRBD2. There are 20 residues in the CDR3. With 1 base clipped from V and 4 bases from J, the junction kept 14 bases outside the gene matches. Germline-derived CDR1 and CDR2 are MGHRA and YSYEKL. The CDR3 DNA is TGCGCCAGCAGCCAAGGCCGACTAGCGGGGGTCCTAAACCCTTACAATGAGCAGTTCTTC. Encoded protein: CASSQGRLAGVLNPYNEQFF.

The chain has TRBV29-1 and TRBJ1-1; D remains ambiguous. CDR1 and CDR2 (germline): SQVTM, ANQGSEA. V was trimmed by 3 bases and J by 7 bases, leaving 18 bases between them. This CDR3 is built from 14 residues. The CDR3 protein is CSVDLHGGWGEAFF. In nucleotides, the CDR3 is TGCAGCGTTGATTTGCATGGAGGGTGGGGTGAAGCTTTCTTT.

The CDR3 sequence: CATSRVRGATYGYTF. The CDR3 DNA reads TGTGCCACCAGCAGAGTGCGCGGAGCTACTTATGGCTACACCTTC. The J gene is TRBJ1-2, the V gene TRBV15; no clear D. CDR1 and CDR2 from the germline V gene are LNHNV and YYDKDF (reference sequence). The length of the CDR3 is 15 residues. V lost 1 base and J 5 bases, leaving 14 bases between the germline ends.

V is TRBV3-1 (or the pseudogene TRBV3-2) and J is TRBJ2-1; possibly TRBD1 for D (6 bases). The CDR3 is 17 amino acids. Germline V gene lookup returns CDR1 LGHDT and CDR2 YNNKEL (reference sequence). The V end was cut by 6 bases, the J end by 0 bases, with 18 bases between. The CDR3 sequence is CASRRGGAASSYNEQFF. In nucleotides, the CDR3 is TGTGCCAGCAGACGAGGGGGAGCGGCTAGCTCCTACAATGAGCAGTTCTTC.

This clone has only one observation. This chain links TRBV6-5 with TRBJ2-1, with 7 bases identical to TRBD1. The CDR3 sequence is 15 residues long. V lost 6 bases, J lost 2 bases, and 7 bases stayed unmatched. CDR1 and CDR2 from the germline V gene are MNHEY and SVGAGI. This CDR3 reads CASRRGPPTYNEQFF. CDR3 bases: TGTGCCAGCAGGAGGGGGCCTCCTACCTACAATGAGCAGTTCTTC.

This clone was observed a few times. V gene TRBV30 combines with J gene TRBJ1-6; D remains unclear. Germline values: CDR1 GTSNPN, CDR2 SVGIG (reference sequence). V was clipped by 1 base and J by 8 bases, with 9 bases between them. The CDR3 has 13 residues. The CDR3 DNA follows: TGTGCCTGGAGTGAGTCCGAGGATTCACCCCTCCACTTT. As protein: CAWSESEDSPLHF.

The chain combines TRBV28 with TRBJ1-2, with D possibly TRBD1 on 5 matching bases. V was cut by 1 base and J by 8 bases, with 8 bases left in between. CDR3 length: 12 amino acids. The germline CDR1 and CDR2 sequences are MDHEN and SYDVKM. As DNA, the CDR3 is TGTGCCAGCAGTTTATCGGCAGGGGGCTACACCTTC. It translates to CASSLSAGGYTF.

V is TRBV29-1 and J is TRBJ2-1, with D perhaps TRBD1 (5 bases). The V and J ends lost 1 base and 7 bases respectively, with 11 bases between them. The CDR3 covers 13 residues. Germline CDR1 is SQVTM and CDR2 is ANQGSEA. The CDR3 nucleotides are TGCAGCGTTGAAGTCAACAAGGGGAATGAGCAGTTCTTC. Translating it yields CSVEVNKGNEQFF.

The chain recombines TRBV19 with TRBJ2-6; no firm D call. CDR1 and CDR2 (germline): LNHDA, SQIVND (reference sequence). This CDR3 region has 12 residues. Deletions cut 5 bases from V and 6 bases from J, with 5 bases between. CDR3 amino acids: CASSFLANVLTF. CDR3 nucleotide sequence: TGTGCCAGTAGTTTCCTGGCCAACGTCCTGACTTTC.